This T cell receptor (beta chain) was retrieved from a study of blood T cell repertoires in COVID-19. Looking at the study overall: Researchers got acute and convalescent COVID-19 samples from the United States, Italy and Spain. Nucleic acid was either cDNA or gDNA, and it came from T cells, B-cell-depleted T cells, or PBMCs.

TCRdb keeps only in-frame clones here, not all; method: immunoSEQ multiplex PCR. The sample comprises over 55,000 clones, roughly 71% of which are singletons, and about 33% rests with the top ten. The TCR sequence derives from a human donor in a cohort sampled during active COVID-19. Material: peripheral blood.

DNA for the CDR3: TGTGCCAGCAGCGTACAGATACGCTACGAGCAGTACTTC. Translated, it gives CASSVQIRYEQYF. This chain uses TRBV7-2 with TRBJ2-7; no definite D call. Germline V gene sequence: CDR1 SGHTA, CDR2 FQGNSA. Between the trimmed V and J ends, which lost 5 bases and 3 bases, there was a span of 11 bases. The CDR3 is 13 amino acids.